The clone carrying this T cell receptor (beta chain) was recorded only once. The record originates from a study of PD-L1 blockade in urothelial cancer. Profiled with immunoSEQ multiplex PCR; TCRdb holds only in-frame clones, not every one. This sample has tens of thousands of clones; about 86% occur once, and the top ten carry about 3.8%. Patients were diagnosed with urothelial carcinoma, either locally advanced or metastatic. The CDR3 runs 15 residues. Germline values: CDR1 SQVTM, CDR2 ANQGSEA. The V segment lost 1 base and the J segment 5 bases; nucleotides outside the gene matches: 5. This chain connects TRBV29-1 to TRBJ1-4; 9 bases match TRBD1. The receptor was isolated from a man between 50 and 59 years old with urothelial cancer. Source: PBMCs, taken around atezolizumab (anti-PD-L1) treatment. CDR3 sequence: CSVEGTGEGNEKLFF. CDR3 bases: TGCAGCGTTGAAGGGACAGGGGAGGGGAATGAAAAACTGTTTTTT.